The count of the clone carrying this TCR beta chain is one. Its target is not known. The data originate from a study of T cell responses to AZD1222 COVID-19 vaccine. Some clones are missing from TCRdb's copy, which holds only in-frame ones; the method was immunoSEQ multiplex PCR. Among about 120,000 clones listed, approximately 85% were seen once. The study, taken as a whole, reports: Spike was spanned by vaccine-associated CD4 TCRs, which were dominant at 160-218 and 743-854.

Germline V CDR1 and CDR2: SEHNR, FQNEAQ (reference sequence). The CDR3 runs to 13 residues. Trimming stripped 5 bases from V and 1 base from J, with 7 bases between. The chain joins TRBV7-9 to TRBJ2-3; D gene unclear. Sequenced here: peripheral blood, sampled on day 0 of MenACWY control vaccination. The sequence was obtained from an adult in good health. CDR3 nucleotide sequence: TGTGCCAGCAGCCTCGAGGGCACAGATACGCAGTATTTT. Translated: CASSLEGTDTQYF.